These 23 T cell receptor beta chains came from one sample sequenced in a study of T cells in Graves' hyperthyroidism and ophthalmopathy. There were TCR beta CDR3 regions amplified from RNA transcripts. RT-PCR in the first round (using the HTBI primer set) targeted the TCR CDR3. MiXCR, applied by TCRdb to the multiplex PCR reads, yields one record per CDR3 protein. The sample yields about 560,000 distinct CDR3 sequences, roughly 17% seen once. Sequences were obtained from blood. These receptors all come from a woman aged 18-35 years with Graves' hyperthyroidism.

This clonotype has more than one count but fewer than ten. The chain carries TRBV5-1 and TRBJ2-7; 10 bases line up with TRBD2. Trimming at V came to 3 bases and at J to 0 bases, leaving 3 bases not matched to a gene. The germline V gene encodes CDR1 SGHRS and CDR2 YFSETQ. This CDR3 is 15 amino acids long. The CDR3 is CASSWRTSGSYEQYF. CDR3 sequence (DNA): TGCGCCAGCAGCTGGAGGACTAGCGGCTCCTACGAGCAGTACTTC.

This clonotype was recorded many times. The chain joins TRBV18 to TRBJ1-5; D is ambiguous. Germline lookup yields CDR1 KGHSH and CDR2 LQKENI. CDR3 length equals 11 residues. V was pared by 8 bases and J by 4 bases, with 6 bases between. The DNA of the CDR3 is TGTGCCAGCGGAGTAAATCAGCCCCAGCATTTT. Translation: CASGVNQPQHF.

The chain combines TRBV20-1 with TRBJ2-1; TRBD2 is a possible D gene (5 bases). CDR1 and CDR2 from the germline V gene are DFQATT and SNEGSKA (reference sequence). The V gene lost 3 bases and the J gene lost 10 bases, with 13 bases spanning the gap. CDR3 length: 12 residues. The CDR3 coding sequence is TGCAGTGCTAGCCCACTAGGCGACGAGCAGTTCTTC. It encodes CSASPLGDEQFF.

The V call is TRBV5-6, the J call TRBJ2-3; 8 nucleotides agree with TRBD1. Germline trimming cut 0 bases from V and 7 bases from J; bases unmatched to any gene: 7. This CDR3 has 15 residues. Germline V lookup: CDR1 SGHDT, CDR2 YYEEEE. The CDR3 loop reads CASSLGAGGENTQYF. The CDR3 nucleotides read TGTGCCAGCAGCTTGGGGGCAGGGGGCGAGAATACGCAGTATTTT.

The V gene is TRBV29-1, the J gene TRBJ1-3; no reliable D call. The CDR3 has 16 residues. Germline lookup yields CDR1 SQVTM and CDR2 ANQGSEA. Trimming cost V 4 bases and J 3 bases, with 19 bases left between them. The CDR3: CSVGGPGSSGGNTIYF. CDR3 bases: TGCAGCGTTGGAGGGCCCGGTTCTTCGGGTGGAAACACCATATATTTT.

The J gene is TRBJ1-1, the V gene TRBV20-1, with 8 bases that match TRBD1. The CDR3 covers 14 residues. CDR1 and CDR2 (germline): DFQATT, SNEGSKA (reference sequence). Trimming cost V 5 bases and J 5 bases; bases outside gene matches: 10. CDR3 sequence reads: CSAATRGLGTEAFF. The DNA of the CDR3 is TGCAGTGCTGCTACCAGGGGGCTGGGGACTGAAGCTTTCTTT.

This clonotype has only a few counts. The CDR3 loop reads CASSQAGPINYGYTF. The CDR3 nucleotides read TGCGCCAGCAGCCAAGCCGGACCTATTAACTATGGCTACACCTTC. This rearrangement joins TRBV4-1 to TRBJ1-2; D remains ambiguous. Trimming cost V 1 base and J 1 base, with 10 bases left between them. Germline assignment: CDR1 MGHRA and CDR2 YSYEKL. The CDR3 runs 15 residues.

This clonotype occurred many times. This chain uses TRBV2 with TRBJ1-2; 9 bases are shared with TRBD1. V was clipped by 5 bases and J by 3 bases; unmatched bases: 7. The CDR3 contains 15 residues. CDR1 and CDR2 from the germline V gene are SNHLY and FYNNEI. The CDR3 DNA follows: TGTGCCAGCAGTCCTACCCGGACAGGGGACTATGGCTACACCTTC. Protein: CASSPTRTGDYGYTF.

This clonotype was seen repeatedly, ten times or more. The rearrangement joins TRBV12-3 or TRBV12-4 to TRBJ1-1; D remains unclear. V shed 3 bases and J shed 6 bases, with 11 bases lying between them. The CDR3 is 13 residues long. The CDR3 sequence is CASSFPVRAEAFF. CDR3 coding DNA: TGTGCCAGCAGTTTCCCCGTAAGGGCTGAAGCTTTCTTT.

V gene TRBV9 combines with J gene TRBJ2-2, with D hard to call. V was trimmed by 3 bases and J by 6 bases, leaving 15 bases between them. CDR3 length: 15 amino acids. Looked up from germline, CDR1 is SGDLS and CDR2 is YYNGEE. As DNA, the CDR3 is TGTGCCAGCAGCGCCTGGGCCGACGACGCCGGGGAGCTGTTTTTT. Residues: CASSAWADDAGELFF.

CDR3 sequence: CASSLVSPNTGELFF. The CDR3 nucleotides are TGTGCCAGCAGCTTAGTATCCCCGAACACCGGGGAGCTGTTTTTT. The rearrangement joins TRBV7-9 to TRBJ2-2; D unresolved. Germline V gene sequence: CDR1 SEHNR, CDR2 FQNEAQ (reference sequence). The CDR3 runs to 15 residues. V was trimmed by 1 base and J by 0 bases, leaving 6 bases between them.

This chain uses TRBV30 with TRBJ2-5, with D possibly being TRBD1 (6 bases). Germline V CDR1 and CDR2: GTSNPN, SVGIG (reference sequence). V was cut by 2 bases and J by 5 bases, with 12 bases left in between. The CDR3 sequence is 13 residues long. Here the CDR3 reads CAWSQGQGETQYF. The CDR3 DNA reads TGTGCCTGGAGTCAGGGGCAGGGGGAGACCCAGTACTTC.

The rearrangement links TRBV3-1 to TRBJ2-3; D is tentatively TRBD1 or TRBD2 (5 bases each). V shed 3 bases and J shed 6 bases, with 16 bases lying between them. The germline gives CDR1 LGHDT, CDR2 YNNKEL (reference sequence). This CDR3 is 15 amino acids long. CDR3 coding DNA: TGTGCCAGCAGCCAGGGACCGCGGGCGGCCGATACGCAGTATTTT. Protein sequence: CASSQGPRAADTQYF.

Concerning this clonotype: This may stem from a read error, because a much larger clone lies one nucleotide away. The rearrangement links TRBV28 to TRBJ2-1, with 8 bases matching TRBD2. Germline V gene lookup returns CDR1 MDHEN and CDR2 SYDVKM. This CDR3 is built from 14 residues. Trimming at V came to 5 bases and at J to 2 bases, leaving 2 bases not matched to a gene. The CDR3 here is CASSILAAYNEQFF. CDR3 in DNA: TGTGCCAGCAGTATACTAGCGGCCTACAATGAGCAGTTCTTC.

This clonotype showed up many times. The chain has TRBV5-5 and TRBJ1-4; 7 bases align to TRBD1. The germline V gene has CDR1 SGHKS and CDR2 YYEKEE (reference sequence). After removal of 2 bases from V and 3 bases from J, the junction contained 4 bases not matched to a gene. The length of the CDR3 is 15 residues. The DNA for the CDR3 is TGTGCCAGCAGCTTCCCGGGACAGCCTAATGAAAAACTGTTTTTT. Translated: CASSFPGQPNEKLFF.

This clonotype was seen ten or more times. The chain carries TRBV15 and TRBJ1-5; TRBD1 aligns across 9 bases. Per germline, CDR1 LNHNV and CDR2 YYDKDF (reference sequence). V was clipped by 4 bases and J by 6 bases; unmatched bases: 10. The CDR3 has 16 amino acids. The CDR3 sequence is CATSIRDRVVGQPQHF. CDR3 sequence (DNA): TGTGCCACCAGCATCCGGGACAGGGTCGTAGGTCAGCCCCAGCATTTT.

This chain connects TRBV4-3 to TRBJ1-5; D call uncertain. The V end was cut by 0 bases, the J end by 6 bases, with 9 bases between. CDR1 LGHNA and CDR2 YSLEER come from the germline V gene. The CDR3 is 14 amino acids. Here the CDR3 DNA reads TGCGCCAGCAGCCAAGATTTCCACAGTCAGCCCCAGCATTTT. Translating it yields CASSQDFHSQPQHF.

This clonotype was detected a few times. The rearrangement uses TRBV20-1 and TRBJ2-5; 9 bases line up with TRBD1. The CDR3 has 16 residues. V dropped 1 base and J dropped 2; count of bases not matched to a gene: 8. From germline, CDR1 is DFQATT and CDR2 SNEGSKA (reference sequence). CDR3 in amino acids: CSARVLDRGPQETQYF. DNA for the CDR3: TGCAGTGCTAGAGTCCTGGACAGGGGACCACAAGAGACCCAGTACTTC.

This clonotype has ten or more counts. The chain recombines TRBV6-1 with TRBJ2-5; 9 bases are shared with TRBD2. CDR1 is MNHNS and CDR2 is SASEGT in the germline V gene. The V gene end was trimmed by 5 bases and the J gene end by 1 base; junction bases not matched to a gene: 11. The CDR3 consists of 17 residues. The chain's CDR3 is CASSWARTSAPQETQYF. Written as DNA, the CDR3 is TGTGCCAGCAGTTGGGCCCGGACTAGCGCACCCCAAGAGACCCAGTACTTC.

This clonotype appeared a few times. V gene TRBV19 combines with J gene TRBJ2-7, with D possibly being TRBD1 or TRBD2 (6 bases each). The ends were cut back, 6 bases at V and 2 bases at J, with 17 bases in the middle. This CDR3 is 15 amino acids long. CDR1 LNHDA and CDR2 SQIVND come from the germline V gene (reference sequence). CDR3 amino acids: CASRSRGASTYEQYF. CDR3 DNA: TGTGCCAGTAGATCAAGGGGGGCCAGTACCTACGAGCAGTACTTC. The entire variable domain, with the rest obtained from reference TRBV19 and TRBJ2-7, is as follows: DGGITQSPKYLFRKEGQNVTLSCEQNLNHDAMYWYRQDPGQGLRLIYYSQIVNDFQKGDIAEGYSVSREKKESFPLTVTSAQKNPTAFYLCASRSRGASTYEQYFGPGTRLTVT.

The rearrangement links TRBV18 to TRBJ2-3, with TRBD2 matching 7 bases. Germline V lookup: CDR1 KGHSH, CDR2 LQKENI. The CDR3 loop spans 17 amino acids. V lost 2 bases and J lost 1; bases outside the gene matches: 9. The CDR3 DNA follows: TGTGCCAGCTCACCATTCTCTAGCGGCCTAGGCACAGATACGCAGTATTTT. As protein: CASSPFSSGLGTDTQYF.

This clonotype was counted ten times or more. The chain couples TRBV6-1 to TRBJ1-1; D is undetermined. The CDR3 length is 10 residues. Germline-derived CDR1 and CDR2 are MNHNS and SASEGT. V was clipped by 8 bases and J by 10 bases, with 11 bases between them. Here the CDR3 reads CASASGGAFF. CDR3 in DNA: TGTGCCAGCGCGTCCGGCGGAGCTTTCTTT.

This clonotype was picked up a small number of times. This chain links TRBV28 with TRBJ2-7, with a tentative D call TRBD1 (7 bases). V was trimmed by 3 bases and J by 7 bases, leaving 13 bases between them. This CDR3 region has 13 residues. Germline V gene sequence: CDR1 MDHEN, CDR2 SYDVKM. CDR3 region: CASSFRGAGEQYF. DNA of the CDR3: TGTGCCAGCAGTTTCAGGGGGGCGGGGGAGCAGTACTTC.